These T cell receptor beta chains were read from a single sample in a study of blood T cell repertoires in COVID-19. The method was immunoSEQ multiplex PCR; TCRdb's version includes in-frame clones alone and lacks a portion of them. This table has some 76,000 clones, 82% appearing once. Material for sequencing was peripheral blood. These receptors were taken from a human donor in a cohort sampled during active COVID-19. The CDR3 runs from the conserved cysteine through the conserved F or W. The D gene is left open where the match is weak. A row's size may be missing; if present it is once, few, many or a size class.

cdr3_aa: CASSLARGAPNYGYTF
cdr3_nt: TGTGCCAGCAGCTTGGCCAGGGGGGCCCCTAACTATGGCTACACCTTC
d_call: TRBD1
clone_size: once
v_call: TRBV5-5
j_call: TRBJ1-2

cdr3_aa: CASSFGGQPQHF
cdr3_nt: TGTGCCAGCAGTTTCGGGGGTCAGCCCCAGCATTTT
d_call: NA
clone_size: NA
v_call: TRBV28
j_call: TRBJ1-5

cdr3_aa: CASSPPGQGYAGANVLTF
cdr3_nt: TGTGCCAGCTCACCACCGGGACAGGGGTACGCTGGGGCCAACGTCCTGACTTTC
d_call: TRBD1
clone_size: NA
v_call: TRBV18
j_call: TRBJ2-6

cdr3_aa: CASLASTEAFF
cdr3_nt: TGCGCCAGCTTGGCTAGCACTGAAGCTTTCTTT
d_call: NA
clone_size: NA
v_call: TRBV10-2
j_call: TRBJ1-1

cdr3_aa: CASSVTGRAPTDTQYF
cdr3_nt: TGCGCCAGCAGTGTGACGGGCAGGGCGCCCACAGATACGCAGTATTTT
d_call: NA
clone_size: NA
v_call: TRBV10-1
j_call: TRBJ2-3

cdr3_aa: CASSKAGDEQFF
cdr3_nt: TGTGCCAGCAGCAAAGCGGGAGATGAGCAGTTCTTC
d_call: TRBD2
clone_size: NA
v_call: TRBV2
j_call: TRBJ2-1

cdr3_aa: CASSLGLAGGISTDTQYF
cdr3_nt: TGTGCCAGCAGCTTAGGACTAGCGGGGGGTATTAGCACAGATACGCAGTATTTT
d_call: TRBD2
clone_size: NA
v_call: TRBV11-2
j_call: TRBJ2-3

cdr3_aa: CASSYLREGELFF
cdr3_nt: TGTGCCAGCAGTTATCTACGAGAAGGGGAGCTGTTTTTT
d_call: NA
clone_size: once
v_call: TRBV6-2/TRBV6-3
j_call: TRBJ2-2

cdr3_aa: CASTTWGRRRNTEAFF
cdr3_nt: TGCGCCAGCACCACCTGGGGGCGGAGGAGGAACACTGAAGCTTTCTTT
d_call: NA
clone_size: NA
v_call: TRBV5-1
j_call: TRBJ1-1

cdr3_aa: CASSFQRGSYEQYF
cdr3_nt: TGTGCCAGCAGCTTCCAGCGGGGCTCCTACGAGCAGTACTTC
d_call: TRBD2
clone_size: NA
v_call: TRBV7-6
j_call: TRBJ2-7

cdr3_aa: CASSLGYLRSEKLFF
cdr3_nt: TGTGCCAGCAGCTTAGGGTACTTGCGGAGTGAAAAACTGTTTTTT
d_call: NA
clone_size: NA
v_call: TRBV7-2
j_call: TRBJ1-4

cdr3_aa: CASSYGSGGRNEQFF
cdr3_nt: TGTGCCAGCAGTTACGGAAGCGGGGGACGGAATGAGCAGTTCTTC
d_call: TRBD2
clone_size: NA
v_call: TRBV6-5
j_call: TRBJ2-1

cdr3_aa: CASSSRTSGAETQYF
cdr3_nt: TGTGCCAGCAGCTCCCGGACTAGCGGGGCGGAGACCCAGTACTTC
d_call: TRBD2
clone_size: NA
v_call: TRBV7-9
j_call: TRBJ2-5

cdr3_aa: CASSHVQGGSYEQYF
cdr3_nt: TGTGCCAGCAGTCATGTACAGGGGGGGTCCTACGAGCAGTACTTC
d_call: NA
clone_size: NA
v_call: TRBV28
j_call: TRBJ2-7

cdr3_aa: CASQIRDRGLDTQYF
cdr3_nt: TGTGCCAGCCAAATCCGGGACAGGGGGCTGGATACGCAGTATTTT
d_call: TRBD1
clone_size: few
v_call: TRBV19
j_call: TRBJ2-3

cdr3_aa: CASTRGEQPQHF
cdr3_nt: TGTGCCAGCACCCGAGGAGAGCAGCCCCAGCATTTT
d_call: NA
clone_size: NA
v_call: TRBV6-5
j_call: TRBJ1-5

cdr3_aa: CASSLSGGVADTQYF
cdr3_nt: TGTGCCAGCAGCCTCAGCGGGGGGGTTGCAGATACGCAGTATTTT
d_call: TRBD2
clone_size: NA
v_call: TRBV6-5
j_call: TRBJ2-3

cdr3_aa: CASSLTTGTGVTEAFF
cdr3_nt: TGTGCCAGCTCACTAACGACCGGGACAGGGGTCACTGAAGCTTTCTTT
d_call: TRBD1
clone_size: NA
v_call: TRBV18
j_call: TRBJ1-1

cdr3_aa: CASTPRGGINEKLFF
cdr3_nt: TGTGCCAGCACCCCTCGGGGGGGGATTAATGAAAAACTGTTTTTT
d_call: NA
clone_size: NA
v_call: TRBV7-2
j_call: TRBJ1-4

cdr3_aa: CASSLVQRPDTQYF
cdr3_nt: TGCGCCAGCAGCTTGGTACAGCGGCCAGATACGCAGTATTTT
d_call: NA
clone_size: NA
v_call: TRBV5-1
j_call: TRBJ2-3

cdr3_aa: CATWQGPYNEQFF
cdr3_nt: TGTGCCACTTGGCAGGGCCCATACAATGAGCAGTTCTTC
d_call: NA
clone_size: NA
v_call: TRBV19
j_call: TRBJ2-1

cdr3_aa: CASSPPGVSYEQYF
cdr3_nt: TGTGCCAGCTCACCACCCGGGGTTTCGTACGAGCAGTACTTC
d_call: NA
clone_size: once
v_call: TRBV18
j_call: TRBJ2-7

cdr3_aa: CASSYSGAGNTIYF
cdr3_nt: TGTGCCAGCAGTTACTCAGGGGCCGGAAACACCATATATTTT
d_call: NA
clone_size: NA
v_call: TRBV6-6
j_call: TRBJ1-3

cdr3_aa: CASSSGQGRNLLYGYTF
cdr3_nt: TGTGCCAGTAGTTCGGGACAGGGAAGGAATCTCCTCTATGGCTACACCTTC
d_call: TRBD1
clone_size: few
v_call: TRBV19
j_call: TRBJ1-2

cdr3_aa: CASSRGQYQETQYF
cdr3_nt: TGTGCCAGCTCACGTGGACAGTACCAAGAGACCCAGTACTTC
d_call: NA
clone_size: NA
v_call: TRBV18
j_call: TRBJ2-5

cdr3_aa: CASSLTPTGEVYEQYF
cdr3_nt: TGCGCCAGCAGCTTGACCCCGACAGGGGAAGTCTACGAGCAGTACTTC
d_call: TRBD1
clone_size: NA
v_call: TRBV5-1
j_call: TRBJ2-7

cdr3_aa: CASSQGRQGRSTDTQYF
cdr3_nt: TGCGCCAGCAGCCAGGGCCGACAGGGGCGTAGCACAGATACGCAGTATTTT
d_call: TRBD1
clone_size: NA
v_call: TRBV4-1
j_call: TRBJ2-3

cdr3_aa: CASSPDRVSNQPQHF
cdr3_nt: TGTGCCAGCAGCCCCGACAGGGTAAGCAATCAGCCCCAGCATTTT
d_call: TRBD1
clone_size: NA
v_call: TRBV11-2
j_call: TRBJ1-5

cdr3_aa: CASSQVDLAGGYEQYF
cdr3_nt: TGCGCCAGCAGCCAAGTTGACCTAGCGGGGGGTTACGAGCAGTACTTC
d_call: TRBD2
clone_size: NA
v_call: TRBV4-1
j_call: TRBJ2-7

cdr3_aa: CASSPLETETQYF
cdr3_nt: TGTGCCAGCAGCCCACTAGAGACAGAGACCCAGTACTTC
d_call: NA
clone_size: once
v_call: TRBV14
j_call: TRBJ2-5

cdr3_aa: CSVGWNEQFF
cdr3_nt: TGCAGCGTCGGTTGGAATGAGCAGTTCTTC
d_call: NA
clone_size: NA
v_call: TRBV29-1
j_call: TRBJ2-1

cdr3_aa: CASSPGQGADEQFF
cdr3_nt: TGCGCCAGCAGCCCGGGACAGGGGGCGGATGAGCAGTTCTTC
d_call: TRBD1
clone_size: few
v_call: TRBV5-1
j_call: TRBJ2-1

cdr3_aa: CASRSPNTEAFF
cdr3_nt: TGTGCCAGCAGGAGCCCGAACACTGAAGCTTTCTTT
d_call: NA
clone_size: once
v_call: TRBV2
j_call: TRBJ1-1

cdr3_aa: CASSRTGVSGDTIYF
cdr3_nt: TGTGCCAGCAGCCGAACAGGGGTCTCGGGAGACACCATATATTTT
d_call: TRBD1
clone_size: NA
v_call: TRBV3-1/TRBV3-2
j_call: TRBJ1-3

cdr3_aa: CASSLAIGGKQETQYF
cdr3_nt: TGCGCCAGCAGCTTGGCTATCGGGGGGAAGCAAGAGACCCAGTACTTC
d_call: TRBD2
clone_size: NA
v_call: TRBV5-1
j_call: TRBJ2-5

cdr3_aa: CASTPEGTNTEAFF
cdr3_nt: TGTGCCAGCACCCCGGAGGGGACGAACACTGAAGCTTTCTTT
d_call: NA
clone_size: NA
v_call: TRBV7-9
j_call: TRBJ1-1

cdr3_aa: CASSIGDRFNTEAFF
cdr3_nt: TGTGCCAGCAGCATAGGGGATCGTTTTAACACTGAAGCTTTCTTT
d_call: NA
clone_size: NA
v_call: TRBV28
j_call: TRBJ1-1

cdr3_aa: CASSLDTGGDTIYF
cdr3_nt: TGTGCCAGCAGCTTAGATACAGGGGGAGACACCATATATTTT
d_call: TRBD1
clone_size: NA
v_call: TRBV7-9
j_call: TRBJ1-3

cdr3_aa: CASSLGQGGTDTQYF
cdr3_nt: TGTGCCAGCTCACTGGGACAGGGGGGCACAGATACGCAGTATTTT
d_call: TRBD1
clone_size: NA
v_call: TRBV18
j_call: TRBJ2-3

cdr3_aa: CAWTQGGNTIYF
cdr3_nt: TGTGCCTGGACCCAGGGCGGAAACACCATATATTTT
d_call: NA
clone_size: NA
v_call: TRBV30
j_call: TRBJ1-3

cdr3_aa: CASSELGGGWYYEQYF
cdr3_nt: TGTGCCAGCAGTGAATTGGGAGGGGGGTGGTACTACGAGCAGTACTTC
d_call: NA
clone_size: few
v_call: TRBV6-1
j_call: TRBJ2-7

cdr3_aa: CASSVSPNTEAFF
cdr3_nt: TGTGCCAGCAGTGTAAGCCCGAACACTGAAGCTTTCTTT
d_call: NA
clone_size: NA
v_call: TRBV2
j_call: TRBJ1-1

cdr3_aa: CASSPWDSSNYGYTF
cdr3_nt: TGTGCCAGCAGTCCCTGGGACAGCTCCAACTATGGCTACACCTTC
d_call: TRBD1
clone_size: NA
v_call: TRBV27
j_call: TRBJ1-2

cdr3_aa: CASSPSGWARTDTQYF
cdr3_nt: TGTGCCAGCAGCCCTAGCGGTTGGGCCCGCACAGATACGCAGTATTTT
d_call: TRBD2
clone_size: NA
v_call: TRBV7-9
j_call: TRBJ2-3

cdr3_aa: CASRYSSGELFF
cdr3_nt: TGCGCCAGCAGATACAGCTCCGGGGAGCTGTTTTTT
d_call: NA
clone_size: NA
v_call: TRBV5-1
j_call: TRBJ2-2

cdr3_aa: CACSGDAYNEQFF
cdr3_nt: TGTGCCTGCTCGGGTGACGCCTACAATGAGCAGTTCTTC
d_call: NA
clone_size: NA
v_call: TRBV30
j_call: TRBJ2-1

cdr3_aa: CASSLAGAVGEQYF
cdr3_nt: TGTGCCAGCAGCTTGGCGGGGGCGGTAGGGGAACAGTACTTC
d_call: NA
clone_size: NA
v_call: TRBV7-3
j_call: TRBJ2-7

cdr3_aa: CASSLGQGTTDTQYF
cdr3_nt: TGTGCCAGCAGCTTAGGCCAGGGCACCACAGATACGCAGTATTTT
d_call: NA
clone_size: NA
v_call: TRBV11-3
j_call: TRBJ2-3

cdr3_aa: CASGETSYNSPLHF
cdr3_nt: TGTGCCAGCGGAGAAACCTCCTATAATTCACCCCTCCACTTT
d_call: NA
clone_size: NA
v_call: TRBV3-1/TRBV3-2
j_call: TRBJ1-6